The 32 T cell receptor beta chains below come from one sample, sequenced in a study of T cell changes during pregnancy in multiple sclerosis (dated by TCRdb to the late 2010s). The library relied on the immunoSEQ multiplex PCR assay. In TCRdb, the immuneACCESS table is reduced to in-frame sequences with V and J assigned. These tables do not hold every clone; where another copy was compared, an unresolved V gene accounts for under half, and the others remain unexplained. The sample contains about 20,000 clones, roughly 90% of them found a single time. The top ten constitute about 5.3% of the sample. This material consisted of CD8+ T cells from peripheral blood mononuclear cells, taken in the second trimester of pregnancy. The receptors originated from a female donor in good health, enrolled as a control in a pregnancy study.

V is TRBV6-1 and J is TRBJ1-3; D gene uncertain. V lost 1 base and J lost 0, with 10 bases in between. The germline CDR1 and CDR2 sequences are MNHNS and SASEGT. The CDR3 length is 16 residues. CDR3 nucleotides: TGTGCCAGCAGTGAAGAGTCGGGAAGCTCTGGAAACACCATATATTTT. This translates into CASSEESGSSGNTIYF.

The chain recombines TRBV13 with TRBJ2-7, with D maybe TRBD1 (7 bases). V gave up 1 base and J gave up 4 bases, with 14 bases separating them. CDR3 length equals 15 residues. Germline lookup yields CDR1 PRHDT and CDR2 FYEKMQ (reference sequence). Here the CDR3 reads CASSLEGSGGYEQYF. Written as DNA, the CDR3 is TGTGCCAGCAGCTTAGAGGGCTCAGGGGGGTACGAGCAGTACTTC.

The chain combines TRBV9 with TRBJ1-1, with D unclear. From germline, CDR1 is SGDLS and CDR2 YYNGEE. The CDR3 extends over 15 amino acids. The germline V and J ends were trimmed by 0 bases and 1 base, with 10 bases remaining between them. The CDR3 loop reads CASSVDWAGNTEAFF. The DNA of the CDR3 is TGTGCCAGCAGCGTAGATTGGGCCGGGAACACTGAAGCTTTCTTT.

The CDR3 DNA reads as TGCGCCAGCAGCCCCCGGGACAGGGGGGCTGAAGCTTTCTTT. Translating gives CASSPRDRGAEAFF. The chain recombines TRBV4-1 with TRBJ1-1; 11 bases fit TRBD1. Per germline, CDR1 MGHRA and CDR2 YSYEKL. V trimming: 4 bases; J trimming: 6 bases; junction bases outside the gene matches: 4. The CDR3 runs to 14 residues.

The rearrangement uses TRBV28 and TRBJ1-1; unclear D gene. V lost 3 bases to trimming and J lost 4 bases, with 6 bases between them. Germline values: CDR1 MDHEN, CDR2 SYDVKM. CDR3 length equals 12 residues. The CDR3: CASSFSPTEAFF. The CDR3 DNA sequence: TGTGCCAGCAGTTTCAGTCCCACTGAAGCTTTCTTT.

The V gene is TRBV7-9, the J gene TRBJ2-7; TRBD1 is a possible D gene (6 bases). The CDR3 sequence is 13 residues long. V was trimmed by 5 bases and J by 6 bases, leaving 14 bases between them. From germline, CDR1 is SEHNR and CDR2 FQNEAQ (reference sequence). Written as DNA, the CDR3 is TGTGCCAGCAGCCACAGGGACGGCGGCGAGCAGTACTTC. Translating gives CASSHRDGGEQYF.

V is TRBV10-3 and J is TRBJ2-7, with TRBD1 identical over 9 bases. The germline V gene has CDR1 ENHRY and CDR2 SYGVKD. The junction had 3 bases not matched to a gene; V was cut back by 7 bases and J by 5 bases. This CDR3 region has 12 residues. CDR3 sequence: CAIMGQGHEQYF. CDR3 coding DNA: TGTGCCATCATGGGACAGGGCCACGAGCAGTACTTC.

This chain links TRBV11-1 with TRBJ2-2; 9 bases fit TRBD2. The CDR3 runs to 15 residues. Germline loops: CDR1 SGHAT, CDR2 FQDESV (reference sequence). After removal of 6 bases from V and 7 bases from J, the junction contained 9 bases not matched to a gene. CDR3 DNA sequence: TGTGCCAGCAGTTCCGGGACTAGCAAAGGCGGGGAGCTGTTTTTT. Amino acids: CASSSGTSKGGELFF.

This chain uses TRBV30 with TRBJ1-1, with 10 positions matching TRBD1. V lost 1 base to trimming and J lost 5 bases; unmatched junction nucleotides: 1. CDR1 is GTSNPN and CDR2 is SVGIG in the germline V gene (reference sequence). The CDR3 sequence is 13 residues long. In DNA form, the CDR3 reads TGTGCCTGGAGTGAGGACAGGGGGACTGAAGCTTTCTTT. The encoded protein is CAWSEDRGTEAFF. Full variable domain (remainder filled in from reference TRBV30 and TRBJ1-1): SQTIHQWPATLVQPVGSPLSLECTVEGTSNPNLYWYRQAAGRGLQLLFYSVGIGQISSEVPQNLSASRPQDRQFILSSKKLLLSDSGFYLCAWSEDRGTEAFFGQGTRLTVV.

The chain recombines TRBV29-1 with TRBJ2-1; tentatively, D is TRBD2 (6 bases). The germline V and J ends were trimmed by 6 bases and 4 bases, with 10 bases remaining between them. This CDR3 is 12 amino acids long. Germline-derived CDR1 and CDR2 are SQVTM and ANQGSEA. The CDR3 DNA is TGCAGCGTAGATAGCGGTTACAATGAGCAGTTCTTC. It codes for CSVDSGYNEQFF.

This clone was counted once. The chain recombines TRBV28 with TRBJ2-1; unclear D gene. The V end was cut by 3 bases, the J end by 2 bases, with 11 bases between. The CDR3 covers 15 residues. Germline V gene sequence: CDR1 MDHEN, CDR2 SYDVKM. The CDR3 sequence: CASSFPSLAYNEQFF. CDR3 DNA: TGTGCCAGCAGTTTCCCTAGTTTGGCCTACAATGAGCAGTTCTTC.

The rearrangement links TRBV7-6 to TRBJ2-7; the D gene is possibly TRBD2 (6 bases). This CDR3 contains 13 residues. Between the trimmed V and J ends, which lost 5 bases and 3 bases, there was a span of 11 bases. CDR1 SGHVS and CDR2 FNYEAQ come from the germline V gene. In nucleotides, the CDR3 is TGTGCCAGCAGCCCCCGGGAGTTCTACGAGCAGTACTTC. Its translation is CASSPREFYEQYF. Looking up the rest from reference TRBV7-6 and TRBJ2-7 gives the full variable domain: GAGVSQSPRYKVTKRGQDVALRCDPISGHVSLYWYRQALGQGPEFLTYFNYEAQQDKSGLPNDRFSAERPEGSISTLTIQRTEQRDSAMYRCASSPREFYEQYFGPGTRLTVT.

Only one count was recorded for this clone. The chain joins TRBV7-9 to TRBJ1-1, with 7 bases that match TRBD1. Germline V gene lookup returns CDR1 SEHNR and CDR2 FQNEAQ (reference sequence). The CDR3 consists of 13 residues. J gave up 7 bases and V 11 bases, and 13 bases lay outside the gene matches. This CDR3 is CASQGEYGSEAFF. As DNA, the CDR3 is TGTGCCTCCCAGGGGGAATATGGTAGTGAAGCTTTCTTT.

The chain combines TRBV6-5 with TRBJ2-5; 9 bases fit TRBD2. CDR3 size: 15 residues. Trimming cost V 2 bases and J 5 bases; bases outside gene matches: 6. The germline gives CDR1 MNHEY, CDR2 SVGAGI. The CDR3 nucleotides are TGTGCCAGCAGTTACCTTGGACTAGCGTCGGAGACCCAGTACTTC. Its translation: CASSYLGLASETQYF.

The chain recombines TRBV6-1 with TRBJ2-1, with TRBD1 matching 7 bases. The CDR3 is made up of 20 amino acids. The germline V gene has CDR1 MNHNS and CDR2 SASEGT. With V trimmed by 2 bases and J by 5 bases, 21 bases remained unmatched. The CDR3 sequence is CASSERQGMYLVLKNNEQFF. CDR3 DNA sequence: TGTGCCAGCAGTGAACGACAGGGCATGTACCTCGTCCTCAAAAACAATGAGCAGTTCTTC.

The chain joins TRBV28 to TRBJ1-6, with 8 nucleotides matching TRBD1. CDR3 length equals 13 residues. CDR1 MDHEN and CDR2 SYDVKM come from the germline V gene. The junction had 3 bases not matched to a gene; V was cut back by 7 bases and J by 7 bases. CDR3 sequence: CASKDRANSPLHF. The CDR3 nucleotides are TGTGCCAGCAAGGACAGGGCGAATTCACCCCTCCACTTT.

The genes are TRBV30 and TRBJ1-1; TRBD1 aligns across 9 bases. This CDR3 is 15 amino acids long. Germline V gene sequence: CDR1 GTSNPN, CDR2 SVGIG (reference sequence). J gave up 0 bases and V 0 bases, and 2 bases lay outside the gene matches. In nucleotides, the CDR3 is TGTGCCTGGAGTGTACAGGGGGCCATGAACACTGAAGCTTTCTTT. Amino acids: CAWSVQGAMNTEAFF.

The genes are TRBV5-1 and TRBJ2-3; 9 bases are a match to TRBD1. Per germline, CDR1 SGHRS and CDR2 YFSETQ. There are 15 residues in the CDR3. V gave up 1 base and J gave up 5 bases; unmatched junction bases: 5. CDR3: CASSLKQGAGDTQYF. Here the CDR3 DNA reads TGCGCCAGCAGCTTGAAACAGGGGGCAGGAGATACGCAGTATTTT.

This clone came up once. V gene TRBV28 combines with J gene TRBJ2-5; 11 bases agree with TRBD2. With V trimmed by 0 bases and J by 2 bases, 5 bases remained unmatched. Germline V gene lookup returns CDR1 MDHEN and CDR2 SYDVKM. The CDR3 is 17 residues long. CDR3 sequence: CASSLWTSGTAQETQYF. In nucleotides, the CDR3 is TGTGCCAGCAGTTTATGGACTAGCGGGACCGCACAAGAGACCCAGTACTTC.

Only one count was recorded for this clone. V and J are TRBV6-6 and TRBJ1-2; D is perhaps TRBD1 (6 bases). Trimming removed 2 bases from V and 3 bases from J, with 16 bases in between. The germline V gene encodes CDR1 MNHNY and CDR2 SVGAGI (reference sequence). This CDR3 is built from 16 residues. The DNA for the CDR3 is TGTGCCAGCAGTTACGTCTTGAGGGCAGGGGACTATGGCTACACCTTC. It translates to CASSYVLRAGDYGYTF.

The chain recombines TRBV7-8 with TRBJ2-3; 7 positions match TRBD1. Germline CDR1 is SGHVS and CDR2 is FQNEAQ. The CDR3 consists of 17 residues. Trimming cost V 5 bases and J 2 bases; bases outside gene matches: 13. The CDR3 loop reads CASSMAGTENPTDTQYF. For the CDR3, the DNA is TGTGCCAGCAGCATGGCCGGGACAGAAAACCCCACAGATACGCAGTATTTT. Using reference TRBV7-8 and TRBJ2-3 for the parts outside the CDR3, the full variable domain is GAGVSQSPRYKVAKRGQDVALRCDPISGHVSLFWYQQALGQGPEFLTYFQNEAQLDKSGLPSDRFFAERPEGSVSTLKIQRTQQEDSAVYLCASSMAGTENPTDTQYFGPGTRLTVL.

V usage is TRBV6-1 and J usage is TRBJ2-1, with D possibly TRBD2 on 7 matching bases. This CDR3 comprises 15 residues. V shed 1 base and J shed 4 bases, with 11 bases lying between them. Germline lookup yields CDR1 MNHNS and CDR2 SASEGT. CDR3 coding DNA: TGTGCCAGCAGTGAAGACGGGGGGCAATACAATGAGCAGTTCTTC. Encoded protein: CASSEDGGQYNEQFF.

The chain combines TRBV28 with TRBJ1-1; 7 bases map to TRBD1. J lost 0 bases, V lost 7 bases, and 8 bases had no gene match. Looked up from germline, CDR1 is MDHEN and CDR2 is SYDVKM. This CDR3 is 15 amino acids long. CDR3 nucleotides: TGTGCCAGCAATCCACTACAGGGGTTGAACACTGAAGCTTTCTTT. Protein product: CASNPLQGLNTEAFF.

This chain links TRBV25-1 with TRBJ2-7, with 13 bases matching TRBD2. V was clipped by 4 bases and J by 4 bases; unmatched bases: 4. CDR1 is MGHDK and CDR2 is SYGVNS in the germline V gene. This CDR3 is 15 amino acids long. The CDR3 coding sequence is TGTGCCAGCAGTGTCAAACTAGCGGGAGGGTACGAGCAGTACTTC. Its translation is CASSVKLAGGYEQYF.

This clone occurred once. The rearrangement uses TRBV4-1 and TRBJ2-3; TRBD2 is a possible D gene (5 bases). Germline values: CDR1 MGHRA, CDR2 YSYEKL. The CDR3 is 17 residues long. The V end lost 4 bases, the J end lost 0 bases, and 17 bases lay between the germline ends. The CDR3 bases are TGCGCCAGCAGCCTACTAGACCCCACCGGAAGCACAGATACGCAGTATTTT. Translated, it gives CASSLLDPTGSTDTQYF.

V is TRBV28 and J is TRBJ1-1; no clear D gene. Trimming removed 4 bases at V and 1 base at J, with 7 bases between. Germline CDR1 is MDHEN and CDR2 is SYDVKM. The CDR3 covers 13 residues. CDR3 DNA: TGTGCCAGCAGTTCCGGGGAGAACACTGAAGCTTTCTTT. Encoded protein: CASSSGENTEAFF.

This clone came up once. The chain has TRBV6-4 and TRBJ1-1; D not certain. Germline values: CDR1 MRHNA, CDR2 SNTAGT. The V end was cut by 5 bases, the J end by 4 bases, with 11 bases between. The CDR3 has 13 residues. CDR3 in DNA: TGTGCCAGCAGTCCCCGGGTGGGCACTGAAGCTTTCTTT. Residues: CASSPRVGTEAFF.

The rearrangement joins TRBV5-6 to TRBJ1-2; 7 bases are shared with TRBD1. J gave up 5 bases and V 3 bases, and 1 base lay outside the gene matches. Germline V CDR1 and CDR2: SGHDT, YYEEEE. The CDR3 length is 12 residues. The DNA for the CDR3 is TGTGCCAGCAGCTGGGACAGTTATGGCTACACCTTC. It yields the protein CASSWDSYGYTF. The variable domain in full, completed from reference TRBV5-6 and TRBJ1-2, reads DAGVTQSPTHLIKTRGQQVTLRCSPKSGHDTVSWYQQALGQGPQFIFQYYEEEERQRGNFPDRFSGHQFPNYSSELNVNALLLGDSALYLCASSWDSYGYTFGSGTRLTVV.

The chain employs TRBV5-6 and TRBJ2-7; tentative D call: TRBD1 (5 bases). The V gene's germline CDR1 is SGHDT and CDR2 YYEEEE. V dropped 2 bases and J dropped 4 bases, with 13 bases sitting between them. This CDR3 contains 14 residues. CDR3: CASSFGQGTYEQYF. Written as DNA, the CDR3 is TGTGCCAGCAGCTTCGGGCAGGGTACGTACGAGCAGTACTTC.

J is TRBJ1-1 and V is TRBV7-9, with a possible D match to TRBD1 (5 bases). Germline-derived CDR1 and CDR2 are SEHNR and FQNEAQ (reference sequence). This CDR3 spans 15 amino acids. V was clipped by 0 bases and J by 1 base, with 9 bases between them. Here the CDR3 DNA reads TGTGCCAGCAGCTTAGCGGATAGGGGGAACACTGAAGCTTTCTTT. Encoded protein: CASSLADRGNTEAFF.

The CDR3 coding sequence is TGTGCCAGCAGCTTAGTTCAGGGGTACACTGAAGCTTTCTTT. Its protein product is CASSLVQGYTEAFF. The chain carries TRBV7-9 and TRBJ1-1, with D perhaps matching TRBD1 (6 bases). CDR3 length equals 14 residues. V lost 1 base to trimming and J lost 3 bases, with 9 bases between them. Germline CDR1 reads SEHNR; CDR2 reads FQNEAQ (reference sequence).

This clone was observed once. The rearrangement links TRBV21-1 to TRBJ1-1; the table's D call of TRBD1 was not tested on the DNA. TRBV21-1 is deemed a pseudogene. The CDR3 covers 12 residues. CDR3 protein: CASSRTGSEAFF. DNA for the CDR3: TGTGCCAGCTCCCGGACAGGCTCTGAAGCTTTCTTT.